The following is a T cell receptor (beta chain) sequence with its context. Its antigen is currently unknown. Some clones are missing from TCRdb's copy, which holds only in-frame ones; the method was immunoSEQ multiplex PCR. The sample consists of tens of thousands of clones, around 69% of them appearing once. These data are taken from a study of vaccination effects on CD4 cells after COVID-19. Whole-study results and caveats: Cross-reaction with common cold coronaviruses was seen in only 1 of 255 vaccine-induced clones from healthy vaccinees.

CD4+ T cells were isolated after around ten days of culture. The vaccine given was either BNT162b2 or mRNA-1273, in two doses. V lost 5 bases, J lost 5 bases, and 21 bases lay in between. The CDR3 length is 16 residues. Germline-derived CDR1 and CDR2 are MGHDK and SYGVNS. This specimen consisted of CD4+ T cells from PBMCs cultured without peptide, obtained after COVID-19 vaccination. The rearrangement uses TRBV25-1 and TRBJ2-5; D remains ambiguous. This TCR was sampled from a human donor who received a COVID-19 vaccine. The CDR3 region has the DNA TGTGCCAGCAGTTTTACATCCTCTGGGCGCGTGGAGACCCAGTACTTC. It encodes CASSFTSSGRVETQYF. Full variable domain (remainder filled in from reference TRBV25-1 and TRBJ2-5): EADIYQTPRYLVIGTGKKITLECSQTMGHDKMYWYQQDPGMELHLIHYSYGVNSTEKGDLSSESTVSRIRTEHFPLTLESARPSHTSQYLCASSFTSSGRVETQYFGPGTRLLVL.